This TCR beta chain was recorded in a study of siplizumab effects on memory and regulatory T cells. The study's findings and limits: With siplizumab, cumulative frequency of CD4+ memory-derived alloreactive sequences dropped significantly. Naive T cell populations appeared to exhibit greater diversity than memory cells and appeared to be major alloresponse contributors. Mapping to unstimulated subsets was achieved for only a minor fraction of alloreactive clones. Treg-derived clones made up an average of roughly 66% of mappable alloreactive CD4+ clones with siplizumab and 25% to 30% in controls.

The repertoire was sequenced with immunoSEQ multiplex PCR; TCRdb's copy has only in-frame clones and lacks some. The data hold about 100,000 clones, with about 91% observed a single time. Points on this clone: What it binds is unknown.

Specimen: Tregs sorted from blood. This clonotype originated in a human donor in good health.

The DNA for the CDR3 is TGTGCCAGCAGCTTTCACCGGTCAGGACACATCCAGACGGTGGATACGCAGTATTTT. Its protein product is CASSFHRSGHIQTVDTQYF. The chain links TRBV11-2 to TRBJ2-3; a possible D gene is TRBD1 (5 bases). The CDR3 runs 19 residues. Germline loops: CDR1 SGHAT, CDR2 FQNNGV. The V end was cut by 3 bases, the J end by 6 bases, with 28 bases between.